The following is a T cell receptor beta chain sequence with its context. The CDR3 is 13 residues long. Trimming at V came to 3 bases and at J to 4 bases, leaving 2 bases not matched to a gene. Looked up from germline, CDR1 is SGHDN and CDR2 is FVKESK. Using immunoSEQ multiplex PCR, the repertoire was profiled, and TCRdb retains in-frame clones only, with some absent. The sample has tens of thousands of clones, approximately 94% seen once; the top ten hold around 0.25%. The entry originates in a study of technical replicates of blood from a few donors. Sequencing was done on a sample of T cells isolated from PBMCs. The receptor's source is a human donor in good health. This sequence joins TRBV14 and TRBJ2-7; TRBD2 agrees at 8 bases. The CDR3 DNA reads TGTGCCAGCAGCCACCCGGGGGGGTACGAGCAGTACTTC. This codes for CASSHPGGYEQYF. The whole variable domain, filled in from reference TRBV14 and TRBJ2-7, reads EAGVTQFPSHSVIEKGQTVTLRCDPISGHDNLYWYRRVMGKEIKFLLHFVKESKQDESGMPNNRFLAERTGGTYSTLKVQPAELEDSGVYFCASSHPGGYEQYFGPGTRLTVT.